Below are 32 T cell receptor beta chains sequenced from a single sample in a study of monozygotic twins with cystic fibrosis. Measured with immunoSEQ multiplex PCR; TCRdb has only the in-frame clones, and not every one. The repertoire consists of some 30,000 clones, with 92% occurring once and the leading ten covering about 0.89%. Material: blood. The receptors were sampled from a girl aged 2 to 9 with cystic fibrosis.

This clone has just one count. The genes are TRBV30 and TRBJ1-1; TRBD1 might be the D (6 bases). The CDR3 covers 11 residues. Trimming removed 4 bases at V and 6 bases at J, with 9 bases between. Germline V gene sequence: CDR1 GTSNPN, CDR2 SVGIG (reference sequence). DNA for the CDR3: TGTGCCTGGAACAGGGAATCTGAAGCTTTCTTT. Its protein is CAWNRESEAFF. Full variable domain (outside the CDR3, taken from reference TRBV30 and TRBJ1-1): SQTIHQWPATLVQPVGSPLSLECTVEGTSNPNLYWYRQAAGRGLQLLFYSVGIGQISSEVPQNLSASRPQDRQFILSSKKLLLSDSGFYLCAWNRESEAFFGQGTRLTVV.

The rearrangement joins TRBV5-5 to TRBJ1-1, with D tentatively TRBD1 (5 bases). Trimming took 4 bases from V and 3 from J, leaving 22 bases between them. The CDR3 extends over 17 amino acids. Germline V CDR1 and CDR2: SGHKS, YYEKEE (reference sequence). In nucleotides, the CDR3 is TGTGCCAGCAGCGATAACGGACGCAGGGCCCTTGACACTGAAGCTTTCTTT. It yields the protein CASSDNGRRALDTEAFF.

The J gene is TRBJ1-1, the V gene TRBV7-2, with D maybe TRBD1 (6 bases). The CDR3 has 18 residues. Germline V CDR1 and CDR2: SGHTA, FQGNSA. The V and J ends lost 5 bases and 1 base respectively, with 23 bases between them. The CDR3 region has the DNA TGTGCCAGCAGCCCTTCAGTCGCAGGGGATCGGAGGAACACTGAAGCTTTCTTT. Amino acids: CASSPSVAGDRRNTEAFF.

The V and J genes are TRBV10-1 and TRBJ1-5, with D tentatively TRBD1 (6 bases). This CDR3 has 14 amino acids. V was cut by 5 bases and J by 7 bases, with 15 bases left in between. Germline CDR1 and CDR2: WNHNN and SYGVQD (reference sequence). DNA for the CDR3: TGCGCCAGCAGTCCGGGACACATAAGGCAGCCCCAGCATTTT. Amino acid sequence: CASSPGHIRQPQHF.

This clone was seen a few times. The V call is TRBV2, the J call TRBJ2-1; D is ambiguous. V was shortened by 2 bases and J by 7 bases, with 12 bases between the two germline ends. CDR3 length: 14 residues. Germline-derived CDR1 and CDR2 are SNHLY and FYNNEI. The DNA of the CDR3 is TGTGCCAGCAGTGAAAATACAGTGAGTAATGAGCAGTTCTTC. It encodes CASSENTVSNEQFF.

This rearrangement joins TRBV7-2 to TRBJ1-1, with a possible D match to TRBD1 (5 bases). The CDR3 runs to 14 residues. Germline loops: CDR1 SGHTA, CDR2 FQGNSA. With 1 base removed from V and 3 bases from J, the gap between germline ends came to 9 bases. The CDR3 spells CASSLVGEYTEAFF. The CDR3 region has the DNA TGTGCCAGCAGCTTAGTAGGGGAATACACTGAAGCTTTCTTT.

V gene TRBV5-1 combines with J gene TRBJ1-1; TRBD1 is a possible D gene (6 bases). The CDR3 is 15 residues long. Per the germline V gene, CDR1 is SGHRS and CDR2 is YFSETQ. V was cut by 1 base and J by 9 bases, with 19 bases left in between. In DNA form, the CDR3 reads TGCGCCAGCAGCTTGACTTCGCCCCAGGGGTCTCAAGCTTTCTTT. It specifies CASSLTSPQGSQAFF.

The chain joins TRBV7-2 to TRBJ2-1; unclear D gene. The CDR3 has 15 amino acids. CDR1 and CDR2 from the germline V gene are SGHTA and FQGNSA. V was trimmed by 1 base and J by 5 bases, leaving 12 bases between them. CDR3 loop: CASSLVLGRDNEQFF. Here the CDR3 DNA reads TGTGCCAGCAGCTTAGTACTTGGTAGGGACAATGAGCAGTTCTTC.

The rearrangement uses TRBV4-1 and TRBJ1-2; D call uncertain. In germline, CDR1 is MGHRA, CDR2 YSYEKL. V lost 1 base, J lost 0 bases, and 6 bases lay in between. The CDR3 is 14 residues long. CDR3: CASSQGTANYGYTF. CDR3 DNA sequence: TGCGCCAGCAGCCAAGGCACAGCTAACTATGGCTACACCTTC.

This rearrangement joins TRBV2 to TRBJ1-2, with 7 positions matching TRBD1. The length of the CDR3 is 15 residues. Germline CDR1 is SNHLY and CDR2 is FYNNEI. V shed 5 bases and J 5 bases; nucleotides not matched to a gene: 11. The CDR3 nucleotides are TGTGCCAGCAGTATAGGAGGAGACAGGGCTTATGGCTACACCTTC. This translates into CASSIGGDRAYGYTF.

The chain employs TRBV19 and TRBJ2-1, with 8 bases identical to TRBD1. The J segment lost 3 bases and the V segment lost 7 bases, leaving 8 bases of the junction unmatched. The CDR3 contains 15 residues. Per the germline V gene, CDR1 is LNHDA and CDR2 is SQIVND (reference sequence). CDR3 loop: CASTITGGSYNEQFF. DNA of the CDR3: TGTGCCAGTACCATCACAGGGGGTAGCTACAATGAGCAGTTCTTC. The full variable domain, with the rest looked up from reference TRBV19 and TRBJ2-1, is DGGITQSPKYLFRKEGQNVTLSCEQNLNHDAMYWYRQDPGQGLRLIYYSQIVNDFQKGDIAEGYSVSREKKESFPLTVTSAQKNPTAFYLCASTITGGSYNEQFFGPGTRLTVL.

The count of this clone is one. The gene calls are TRBV19 and TRBJ2-7; D uncertain. The germline V gene encodes CDR1 LNHDA and CDR2 SQIVND (reference sequence). The CDR3 sequence is 14 residues long. V was shortened by 5 bases and J by 6 bases, with 17 bases between the two germline ends. CDR3 amino acids: CASSPRPNPGEQYF. CDR3 nucleotide sequence: TGTGCCAGTAGTCCCCGTCCGAATCCGGGCGAGCAGTACTTC.

V usage is TRBV2 and J usage is TRBJ2-5; D not certain. The CDR3 has 15 residues. CDR1 and CDR2 from the germline V gene are SNHLY and FYNNEI. The V gene lost 6 bases and the J gene lost 1 base, with 15 bases spanning the gap. This chain's CDR3 is CASSFPFEFQETQYF. In DNA form, the CDR3 reads TGTGCCAGCAGCTTCCCCTTTGAATTCCAAGAGACCCAGTACTTC.

This clone was seen just once. CDR3 residues: CASSRGRDRGNEKLFF. CDR3 coding DNA: TGTGCCAGCAGCAGAGGCCGGGACAGGGGTAATGAAAAACTGTTTTTT. J is TRBJ1-4 and V is TRBV7-2; 10 bases agree with TRBD1. Unmatched junction bases numbered 7, after V lost 5 bases and J lost 4 bases. Germline V CDR1 and CDR2: SGHTA, FQGNSA. The CDR3 covers 16 residues.

V gene TRBV12-5 combines with J gene TRBJ1-6; D is undetermined. The length of the CDR3 is 18 residues. Germline-derived CDR1 and CDR2 are LGHNT and FRNRAP. The V end was cut by 0 bases, the J end by 0 bases, with 12 bases between. DNA of the CDR3: TGTGCTAGTGGTTTGGTACTGGGAGAGCCCTCCTATAATTCACCCCTCCACTTT. Translation gives CASGLVLGEPSYNSPLHF.

The CDR3 bases are TGTGCCAGTAGAGGACAGGGATGGATGAACACTGAAGCTTTCTTT. Amino acid sequence: CASRGQGWMNTEAFF. The rearrangement uses TRBV19 and TRBJ1-1; 8 positions match TRBD1. The V gene end was trimmed by 6 bases and the J gene end by 0 bases; junction bases not matched to a gene: 6. Germline assignment: CDR1 LNHDA and CDR2 SQIVND (reference sequence). The CDR3 has 15 amino acids.

This chain joins TRBV7-7 and TRBJ2-1; a weak D match, TRBD2 (6 bases). The germline CDR1 and CDR2 sequences are SSHAT and FNYEAQ (reference sequence). This CDR3 contains 15 residues. Trimming took off 5 bases at V and 5 bases at J, with 16 bases between the two ends. The CDR3 loop is CASSPRDSMNNEQFF. CDR3 sequence (DNA): TGTGCCAGCAGCCCCAGGGACTCGATGAACAATGAGCAGTTCTTC.

J is TRBJ1-4 and V is TRBV6-5, with a weak D call TRBD1 (6 bases). The CDR3 has 15 amino acids. Deletions cut 2 bases from V and 8 bases from J, with 15 bases between. Germline V gives CDR1 MNHEY, CDR2 SVGAGI. This CDR3 is CASSYRRGIREKLFF. Written as DNA, the CDR3 is TGTGCCAGCAGTTACAGGAGGGGGATACGGGAAAAACTGTTTTTT.

This chain joins TRBV4-2 and TRBJ2-2; D is possibly TRBD1 or TRBD2 (5 bases each). Deletions cut 0 bases from V and 6 bases from J, with 11 bases between. The CDR3 is made up of 15 amino acids. In germline, CDR1 is LGHNA, CDR2 YNFKEQ. This chain's CDR3 is CASSQDLGVPGELFF. The CDR3 DNA follows: TGTGCCAGCAGCCAAGATCTGGGGGTACCCGGGGAGCTGTTTTTT.

The chain carries TRBV6-5 and TRBJ2-7; no clear D gene. Trimming took 2 bases from V and 1 from J, leaving 6 bases between them. The CDR3 contains 13 residues. Germline V gene lookup returns CDR1 MNHEY and CDR2 SVGAGI. For the CDR3, the DNA is TGTGCCAGCAGTTACGGGCCGTCCTACGAGCAGTACTTC. This encodes CASSYGPSYEQYF.

V usage is TRBV10-3 and J usage is TRBJ1-2; D gene uncertain. Looked up from germline, CDR1 is ENHRY and CDR2 is SYGVKD. This CDR3 has 14 residues. Trimming stripped 7 bases from V and 0 bases from J, with 12 bases between. The CDR3 DNA follows: TGTGCCATCATGGCCGGGGAGGCTAACTATGGCTACACCTTC. Amino acids: CAIMAGEANYGYTF.

The chain couples TRBV7-2 to TRBJ1-1, with D tentatively TRBD1 (6 bases). V was clipped by 0 bases and J by 3 bases, with 11 bases between them. Germline V gene data show CDR1 as SGHTA and CDR2 as FQGNSA. The CDR3 extends over 15 amino acids. DNA for the CDR3: TGTGCCAGCAGCTTAGCATTACAGGGTTACACTGAAGCTTTCTTT. Translating it yields CASSLALQGYTEAFF.

This clone appeared once. This sequence joins TRBV5-4 and TRBJ2-5; possible D gene TRBD2, 5 bases. CDR1 SGHNT and CDR2 YYREEE come from the germline V gene (reference sequence). The V end lost 0 bases, the J end lost 5 bases, and 14 bases lay between the germline ends. The CDR3 extends over 15 amino acids. The CDR3 loop reads CASSLVRKGEETQYF. CDR3 nucleotide sequence: TGTGCCAGCAGCTTGGTCCGAAAGGGAGAGGAGACCCAGTACTTC.

The chain recombines TRBV7-2 with TRBJ1-2, with a weak D call TRBD1 (6 bases). With 1 base removed from V and 8 bases from J, the gap between germline ends came to 14 bases. The CDR3 has 14 residues. CDR1 SGHTA and CDR2 FQGNSA come from the germline V gene. CDR3 sequence: CASSLGPGAEGYTF. The DNA of the CDR3 is TGTGCCAGCAGCTTAGGGCCGGGGGCTGAAGGCTACACCTTC. The whole variable domain, remainder taken from reference TRBV7-2 and TRBJ1-2, is GAGVSQSPSNKVTEKGKDVELRCDPISGHTALYWYRQSLGQGLEFLIYFQGNSAPDKSGLPSDRFSAERTGGSVSTLTIQRTQQEDSAVYLCASSLGPGAEGYTFGSGTRLTVV.

The V and J genes are TRBV27 and TRBJ2-1, with 7 bases aligning to TRBD2. This CDR3 has 15 amino acids. Looked up from germline, CDR1 is MNHEY and CDR2 is SMNVEV (reference sequence). J lost 4 bases, V lost 2 bases, and 5 bases had no gene match. CDR3: CASSLGSGTYNEQFF. CDR3 bases: TGTGCCAGCAGTTTAGGGAGCGGGACGTACAATGAGCAGTTCTTC.

This clone was picked up one time. V is TRBV19 and J is TRBJ2-3, with 10 bases lining up with TRBD1. In germline, CDR1 is LNHDA, CDR2 SQIVND (reference sequence). The CDR3 length is 16 residues. Trimming cost V 5 bases and J 5 bases; bases outside gene matches: 10. CDR3 in DNA: TGTGCCAGTAGTCTCTGGACAGGGGGAAGTGTAGATACGCAGTATTTT. The encoded protein is CASSLWTGGSVDTQYF. Based on the CDR3 plus reference TRBV19 and TRBJ2-3, the full variable domain is DGGITQSPKYLFRKEGQNVTLSCEQNLNHDAMYWYRQDPGQGLRLIYYSQIVNDFQKGDIAEGYSVSREKKESFPLTVTSAQKNPTAFYLCASSLWTGGSVDTQYFGPGTRLTVL.

The J gene is TRBJ1-5, the V gene TRBV2; D is unresolved. This CDR3 contains 15 residues. V was cut by 5 bases and J by 7 bases, with 18 bases left in between. The V gene's germline CDR1 is SNHLY and CDR2 FYNNEI. The CDR3 protein is CASSLRDGVGQPQHF. Written as DNA, the CDR3 is TGTGCCAGCAGTTTGAGGGATGGGGTTGGGCAGCCCCAGCATTTT.

The chain joins TRBV5-4 to TRBJ1-6; no definite D call. The CDR3 has 15 residues. V gave up 4 bases and J gave up 13 bases, with 21 bases separating them. CDR1 SGHNT and CDR2 YYREEE come from the germline V gene (reference sequence). CDR3 sequence reads: CASSQDRVSTSPLHF. The CDR3, as DNA: TGTGCCAGCAGCCAAGATAGGGTTTCGACGTCTCCCCTCCACTTT.

This sequence joins TRBV5-1 and TRBJ1-1, with a possible D match to TRBD1 (5 bases). Per the germline V gene, CDR1 is SGHRS and CDR2 is YFSETQ. The CDR3 is made up of 13 amino acids. V dropped 0 bases and J dropped 4 bases, with 7 bases sitting between them. The CDR3 region has the DNA TGCGCCAGCAGCTTGGACAGGATCACTGAAGCTTTCTTT. As protein: CASSLDRITEAFF. Full variable domain (remainder filled in from reference TRBV5-1 and TRBJ1-1): KAGVTQTPRYLIKTRGQQVTLSCSPISGHRSVSWYQQTPGQGLQFLFEYFSETQRNKGNFPGRFSGRQFSNSRSEMNVSTLELGDSALYLCASSLDRITEAFFGQGTRLTVV.

The chain employs TRBV18 and TRBJ2-2, with 7 bases that match TRBD1. The CDR3 extends over 17 amino acids. Germline V gene data show CDR1 as KGHSH and CDR2 as LQKENI. V shed 3 bases and J 1 base; nucleotides not matched to a gene: 8. CDR3 loop: CASSPYARTGNTGELFF. CDR3 in DNA: TGTGCCAGCTCACCCTACGCCCGGACAGGGAACACCGGGGAGCTGTTTTTT.

This clone was recorded only once. The rearrangement joins TRBV6-5 to TRBJ1-1, with D unresolved. This CDR3 has 14 residues. V lost 2 bases to trimming and J lost 5 bases, with 12 bases between them. Looked up from germline, CDR1 is MNHEY and CDR2 is SVGAGI. This CDR3 reads CASSYRADLTEAFF. The DNA for the CDR3 is TGTGCCAGCAGTTACAGGGCCGACTTGACTGAAGCTTTCTTT.

The rearrangement links TRBV9 to TRBJ1-1; D ambiguous. Germline lookup yields CDR1 SGDLS and CDR2 YYNGEE. The CDR3 length is 14 residues. Trimming left V 0 bases short and J 3 bases short, with 9 bases between. The CDR3 DNA reads TGTGCCAGCAGCGTAGATGACGATTACACTGAAGCTTTCTTT. Translation gives CASSVDDDYTEAFF.